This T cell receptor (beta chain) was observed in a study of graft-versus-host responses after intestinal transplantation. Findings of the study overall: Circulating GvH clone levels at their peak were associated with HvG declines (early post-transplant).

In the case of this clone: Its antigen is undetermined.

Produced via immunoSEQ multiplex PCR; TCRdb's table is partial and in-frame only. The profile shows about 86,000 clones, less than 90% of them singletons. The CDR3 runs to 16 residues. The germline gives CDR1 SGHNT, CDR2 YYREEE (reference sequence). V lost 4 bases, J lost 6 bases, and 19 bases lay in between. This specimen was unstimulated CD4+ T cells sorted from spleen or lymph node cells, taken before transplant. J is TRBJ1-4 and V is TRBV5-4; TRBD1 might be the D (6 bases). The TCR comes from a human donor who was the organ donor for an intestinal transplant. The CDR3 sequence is CASSPGGAGRDEKLFF. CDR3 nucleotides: TGTGCCAGCAGCCCCGGGGGGGCAGGGCGGGATGAAAAACTGTTTTTT. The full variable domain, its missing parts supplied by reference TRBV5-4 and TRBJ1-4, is ETGVTQSPTHLIKTRGQQVTLRCSSQSGHNTVSWYQQALGQGPQFIFQYYREEENGRGNFPPRFSGLQFPNYSSELNVNALELDDSALYLCASSPGGAGRDEKLFFGSGTQLSVL.